The 30 T cell receptor beta chains given below trace back to one sample, sequenced in a study of blood T cell repertoires in COVID-19. Generated by immunoSEQ multiplex PCR, the TCRdb table keeps only in-frame clones and is missing some. This sample carries fewer than 450,000 clones, approximately 84% of them seen once, and the ten largest clones take 1%. Sequencing input: PBMCs or T cells enriched from blood (not recorded which). These receptors were obtained from a woman aged 30 to 39 who had recovered from COVID-19.

A single count supports this clone. V gene TRBV21-1 combines with J gene TRBJ1-1. TRBV21-1 is given as a pseudogene. The CDR3 extends over 14 amino acids. Here the CDR3 reads CAAPQREGNTEAFF. CDR3 DNA sequence: TGTGCCGCACCACAACGGGAGGGGAACACTGAAGCTTTCTTT.

This clone was counted once. The rearrangement uses TRBV4-1 and TRBJ2-3; TRBD1 might be the D (5 bases). The V end was cut by 0 bases, the J end by 0 bases, with 13 bases between. CDR1 is MGHRA and CDR2 is YSYEKL in the germline V gene. The CDR3 extends over 17 amino acids. CDR3 nucleotide sequence: TGCGCCAGCAGCCAAGATAAGACAGCCGCTAGCACAGATACGCAGTATTTT. This gives the protein CASSQDKTAASTDTQYF.

This clone appeared once. The gene calls are TRBV18 and TRBJ2-1; 10 bases map to TRBD1. The V and J ends lost 2 bases and 6 bases, in that order; junction bases with no gene match: 4. The CDR3 has 15 residues. Germline V gene lookup returns CDR1 KGHSH and CDR2 LQKENI. CDR3 nucleotide sequence: TGTGCCAGCTCACCATCAAGGACAGGGGGCAATGAGCAGTTCTTC. It yields the protein CASSPSRTGGNEQFF.

V and J are TRBV6-2 or TRBV6-3 and TRBJ2-1, with 12 bases fitting TRBD2. Per germline, CDR1 MNHEY and CDR2 SVGEGT. The CDR3 has 20 residues. Trimming cost V 5 bases and J 0 bases; bases outside gene matches: 14. The CDR3 protein is CASSISQLAGGLSSYNEQFF. CDR3 sequence (DNA): TGTGCCAGCAGTATATCCCAACTAGCGGGGGGCTTAAGCTCCTACAATGAGCAGTTCTTC.

V is TRBV30 and J is TRBJ2-2; possibly TRBD1 for D (5 bases). The germline gives CDR1 GTSNPN, CDR2 SVGIG (reference sequence). This CDR3 region has 13 residues. The V end lost 5 bases, the J end lost 1 base, and 8 bases lay between the germline ends. The CDR3 DNA sequence: TGTGCCTGGGGAACAGGGAACACCGGGGAGCTGTTTTTT. This gives the protein CAWGTGNTGELFF.

The rearrangement uses TRBV11-2 and TRBJ1-6; TRBD1 aligns across 9 bases. V shed 6 bases, J shed 0 bases, and the junction held 6 bases outside the gene matches. The CDR3 has 17 residues. In germline, CDR1 is SGHAT, CDR2 FQNNGV. CDR3 amino acids: CASRSGTGSSYNSPLHF. The CDR3 DNA reads TGTGCCAGCAGGTCCGGGACAGGGAGCTCCTATAATTCACCCCTCCACTTT.

The gene calls are TRBV7-2 and TRBJ1-6, with TRBD1 as a possible D gene (5 bases). The germline V and J ends were trimmed by 2 bases and 1 base, with 9 bases remaining between them. CDR3 length: 16 residues. Germline V gene lookup returns CDR1 SGHTA and CDR2 FQGNSA. This chain's CDR3 is CASSLRGSSYNSPLHF. In nucleotides, the CDR3 is TGTGCCAGCAGCTTACGGGGGAGTTCCTATAATTCACCCCTCCACTTT.

The gene calls are TRBV7-8 and TRBJ2-3, with 9 bases identical to TRBD2. This CDR3 has 17 amino acids. V trimming: 2 bases; J trimming: 0 bases; junction bases outside the gene matches: 6. CDR1 SGHVS and CDR2 FQNEAQ come from the germline V gene. The CDR3 DNA reads as TGTGCCAGCAGCTTAATGGGACTAGCCTCTAGCACAGATACGCAGTATTTT. Its translation is CASSLMGLASSTDTQYF.

The rearrangement uses TRBV7-9 and TRBJ1-2; D may be TRBD1 (5 bases). CDR3 length equals 16 residues. Germline V gene lookup returns CDR1 SEHNR and CDR2 FQNEAQ (reference sequence). V lost 5 bases and J lost 1, with 17 bases in between. The CDR3 nucleotides read TGTGCCAGCAGCCAAGCCGTCCGGGGGGATAACTATGGCTACACCTTC. This sequence encodes CASSQAVRGDNYGYTF.

This clone was detected only once. This chain links TRBV4-1 with TRBJ2-7; TRBD2 might be the D (6 bases). V was cut by 1 base and J by 0 bases, with 13 bases left in between. CDR1 and CDR2 from the germline V gene are MGHRA and YSYEKL. The CDR3 has 16 amino acids. This chain's CDR3 is CASSQVRAGSSYEQYF. The CDR3 nucleotides are TGCGCCAGCAGCCAAGTCCGCGCCGGGAGCTCCTACGAGCAGTACTTC.

V is TRBV29-1 and J is TRBJ1-1, with D unresolved. The CDR3 spans 11 residues. The germline V gene has CDR1 SQVTM and CDR2 ANQGSEA. Trimming cost V 5 bases and J 3 bases, with 7 bases left between them. The CDR3 region has the DNA TGCAGCGTTATTCAGGACACTGAAGCTTTCTTT. This translates into CSVIQDTEAFF.

The rearrangement uses TRBV2 and TRBJ1-1, with 7 bases that match TRBD1. Germline CDR1 SNHLY, CDR2 FYNNEI. The length of the CDR3 is 14 residues. Trimming removed 5 bases from V and 1 base from J; junction bases left unmatched: 4. The DNA for the CDR3 is TGTGCCAGCAGTCAACGACAGGGGAACACTGAAGCTTTCTTT. Its translation: CASSQRQGNTEAFF. Filled out from reference TRBV2 and TRBJ1-1, the complete variable domain reads EPEVTQTPSHQVTQMGQEVILRCVPISNHLYFYWYRQILGQKVEFLVSFYNNEISEKSEIFDDQFSVERPDGSNFTLKIRSTKLEDSAMYFCASSQRQGNTEAFFGQGTRLTVV.

The CDR3 sequence: CASRKNGVLGETQYF. CDR3 DNA sequence: TGTGCCAGCAGGAAAAACGGAGTTCTGGGAGAGACCCAGTACTTC. The V and J genes are TRBV6-5 and TRBJ2-5; D is uncertain. The germline V and J ends were trimmed by 6 bases and 4 bases, with 18 bases remaining between them. This CDR3 has 15 residues. The germline V gene encodes CDR1 MNHEY and CDR2 SVGAGI.

This chain uses TRBV30 with TRBJ1-4; TRBD1 might be the D (6 bases). Germline CDR1 and CDR2: GTSNPN and SVGIG (reference sequence). Trimming left V 0 bases short and J 4 bases short, with 9 bases between. The CDR3 consists of 14 residues. CDR3 nucleotides: TGTGCCTGGAGTGTATCACAGGGTAATGAAAAACTGTTTTTT. Protein: CAWSVSQGNEKLFF.

This chain connects TRBV5-4 to TRBJ2-3; 11 nucleotides align to TRBD2. The germline gives CDR1 SGHNT, CDR2 YYREEE (reference sequence). V lost 4 bases, J lost 5 bases, and 6 bases stayed unmatched. The CDR3 is made up of 15 amino acids. CDR3 sequence reads: CASSPSGGLRDTQYF. CDR3 nucleotides: TGTGCCAGCAGCCCTAGCGGGGGGCTGAGAGATACGCAGTATTTT.

The chain recombines TRBV18 with TRBJ1-2, with TRBD1 as a possible D gene (5 bases). Germline CDR1 KGHSH, CDR2 LQKENI. The CDR3 runs to 15 residues. The V end was cut by 4 bases, the J end by 2 bases, with 14 bases between. The CDR3, as DNA: TGTGCCAGCTCACATGGGGGGGAGACCAACTATGGCTACACCTTC. Its translation is CASSHGGETNYGYTF.

This sequence joins TRBV7-7 and TRBJ2-5, with D perhaps matching TRBD2 (7 bases). From germline, CDR1 is SSHAT and CDR2 FNYEAQ (reference sequence). Trimming left V 5 bases short and J 4 bases short, with 17 bases between. The CDR3 length is 15 residues. CDR3 nucleotides: TGTGCCAGCAGCCGGAATAGGGGGGGTCGAGAGACCCAGTACTTC. Its translation is CASSRNRGGRETQYF.

The chain recombines TRBV5-1 with TRBJ2-6, with D perhaps matching TRBD1 (7 bases). The CDR3 length is 18 residues. Germline V gives CDR1 SGHRS, CDR2 YFSETQ. Trimming took 4 bases from V and 0 from J, leaving 17 bases between them. CDR3 coding DNA: TGCGCCAGCAGCCGGGGGCCGGGACAGCACTCTGGGGCCAACGTCCTGACTTTC. Translated: CASSRGPGQHSGANVLTF.

V is TRBV7-5 and J is TRBJ1-1. TRBV7-5 is annotated as a pseudogene. The CDR3 loop spans 12 amino acids. In DNA form, the CDR3 reads TGTGTCCCTGAGCAGGGAGCGGGTGAAGCTTTCTTT. Translation gives CVPEQGAGEAFF.

The chain couples TRBV5-1 to TRBJ2-3, with TRBD2 identical over 10 bases. CDR3 size: 15 residues. Trimming removed 5 bases from V and 0 bases from J; junction bases left unmatched: 3. From germline, CDR1 is SGHRS and CDR2 YFSETQ. The CDR3 reads CASSRGLASTDTQYF. For the CDR3, the DNA is TGCGCCAGCAGTAGGGGACTAGCGAGCACAGATACGCAGTATTTT.

The CDR3: CASSERGNSPLHF. In DNA, the CDR3 is TGTGCCAGCAGTGAAAGGGGGAATTCACCCCTCCACTTT. The V gene is TRBV28, the J gene TRBJ1-6; D may be TRBD1 (6 bases). This CDR3 has 13 residues. The V end was cut by 5 bases, the J end by 7 bases, with 9 bases between. Germline CDR1 and CDR2: MDHEN and SYDVKM.

The chain recombines TRBV28 with TRBJ1-4; D is perhaps TRBD1 (5 bases). CDR3 size: 14 residues. V was trimmed by 5 bases and J by 6 bases, leaving 13 bases between them. From germline, CDR1 is MDHEN and CDR2 SYDVKM. The CDR3 region is CASSLTKGYEKLFF. The CDR3 DNA sequence: TGTGCCAGCAGTCTTACTAAGGGGTATGAAAAACTGTTTTTT.

The chain couples TRBV6-6 to TRBJ1-1, with D possibly TRBD1 on 5 matching bases. Between the trimmed V and J ends, which lost 0 bases and 4 bases, there was a span of 12 bases. Germline CDR1 is MNHNY and CDR2 is SVGAGI (reference sequence). The CDR3 has 15 amino acids. For the CDR3, the DNA is TGTGCCAGCAGTTACTCCGGGGGAGGAGGCACTGAAGCTTTCTTT. Translation gives CASSYSGGGGTEAFF.

The chain combines TRBV2 with TRBJ2-1, with TRBD1 matching over 7 bases. CDR3 length: 13 amino acids. Trimming took 8 bases from V and 7 from J; bases not matched to a gene: 8. CDR1 and CDR2 (germline): SNHLY, FYNNEI. In nucleotides, the CDR3 is TGTGCCAGCCAGGGACAGAAGCGGAATGAGCAGTTCTTC. Its protein is CASQGQKRNEQFF. The full variable domain, with the rest looked up from reference TRBV2 and TRBJ2-1, is EPEVTQTPSHQVTQMGQEVILRCVPISNHLYFYWYRQILGQKVEFLVSFYNNEISEKSEIFDDQFSVERPDGSNFTLKIRSTKLEDSAMYFCASQGQKRNEQFFGPGTRLTVL.

The chain carries TRBV5-6 and TRBJ1-4; tentatively, D is TRBD1 (6 bases). The germline V gene encodes CDR1 SGHDT and CDR2 YYEEEE. There are 15 residues in the CDR3. V lost 5 bases to trimming and J lost 7 bases, with 18 bases between them. CDR3 coding DNA: TGTGCCAGCAGTAATCGCAGGGGAATCCGTGAAAAACTGTTTTTT. Its protein product is CASSNRRGIREKLFF. The entire variable domain, with the rest obtained from reference TRBV5-6 and TRBJ1-4, is as follows: DAGVTQSPTHLIKTRGQQVTLRCSPKSGHDTVSWYQQALGQGPQFIFQYYEEEERQRGNFPDRFSGHQFPNYSSELNVNALLLGDSALYLCASSNRRGIREKLFFGSGTQLSVL.

J is TRBJ2-1 and V is TRBV5-1, with 15 bases aligning to TRBD2. Looked up from germline, CDR1 is SGHRS and CDR2 is YFSETQ. The CDR3 runs 18 residues. V shed 2 bases, J shed 7 bases, and the junction held 10 bases outside the gene matches. CDR3 sequence reads: CASSFWTSGGASGNEQFF. DNA for the CDR3: TGCGCCAGCAGCTTCTGGACTAGCGGGGGGGCCAGTGGGAATGAGCAGTTCTTC.

The chain recombines TRBV24-1 with TRBJ1-5; 8 bases are a match to TRBD1. This CDR3 is 17 amino acids long. Germline assignment: CDR1 KGHDR and CDR2 SFDVKD. V was clipped by 6 bases and J by 2 bases; unmatched bases: 11. DNA for the CDR3: TGTGCCACCAGTAAGTCAGGGGGCGTACCGGGCAATCAGCCCCAGCATTTT. This translates into CATSKSGGVPGNQPQHF.

J is TRBJ1-2 and V is TRBV7-2; D is possibly TRBD1 (5 bases). The germline gives CDR1 SGHTA, CDR2 FQGNSA. The CDR3 is made up of 15 amino acids. The germline V and J ends were trimmed by 3 bases and 5 bases, with 16 bases remaining between them. DNA of the CDR3: TGTGCCAGCAGCTTTTACCCCCGACAGAGTTATGGCTACACCTTC. This gives the protein CASSFYPRQSYGYTF.

The rearrangement uses TRBV10-1 and TRBJ1-3; 7 bases are shared with TRBD1. CDR1 and CDR2 (germline): WNHNN, SYGVQD (reference sequence). V trimming: 3 bases; J trimming: 3 bases; junction bases outside the gene matches: 8. The CDR3 extends over 16 amino acids. The CDR3 is CASSDGTDSDGNTIYF. CDR3 nucleotides: TGCGCCAGCAGTGACGGGACAGACTCCGATGGAAACACCATATATTTT.

On this clone: Different DNA sequences within this sample yield the same CDR3. The chain links TRBV9 to TRBJ1-6, with D unresolved. The ends were cut back, 1 base at V and 0 bases at J, with 8 bases in the middle. The CDR3 spans 16 residues. The germline gives CDR1 SGDLS, CDR2 YYNGEE. In DNA form, the CDR3 reads TGTGCCAGCAGCGTATCGGCTAGCTCCTATAATTCACCCCTCCACTTT. Protein product: CASSVSASSYNSPLHF.